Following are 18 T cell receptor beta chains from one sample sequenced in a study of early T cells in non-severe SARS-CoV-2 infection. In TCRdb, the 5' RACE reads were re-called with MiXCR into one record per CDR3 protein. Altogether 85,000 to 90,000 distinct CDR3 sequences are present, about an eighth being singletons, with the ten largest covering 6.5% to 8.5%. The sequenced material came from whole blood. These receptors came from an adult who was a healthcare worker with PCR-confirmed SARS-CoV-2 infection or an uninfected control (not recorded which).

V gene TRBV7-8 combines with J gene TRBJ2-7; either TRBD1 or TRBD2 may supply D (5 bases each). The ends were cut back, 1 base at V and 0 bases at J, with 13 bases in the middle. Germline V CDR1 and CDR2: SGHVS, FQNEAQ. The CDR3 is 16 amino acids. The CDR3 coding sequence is TGTGCCAGCAGCTTAGACTTGGGGGAGAGCTCCTACGAGCAGTACTTC. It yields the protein CASSLDLGESSYEQYF. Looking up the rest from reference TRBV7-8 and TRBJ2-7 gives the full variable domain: GAGVSQSPRYKVAKRGQDVALRCDPISGHVSLFWYQQALGQGPEFLTYFQNEAQLDKSGLPSDRFFAERPEGSVSTLKIQRTQQEDSAVYLCASSLDLGESSYEQYFGPGTRLTVT.

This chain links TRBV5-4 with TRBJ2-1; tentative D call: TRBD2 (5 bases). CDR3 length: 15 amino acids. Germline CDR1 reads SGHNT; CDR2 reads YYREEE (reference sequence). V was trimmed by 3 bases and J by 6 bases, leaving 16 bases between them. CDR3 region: CASSSHETSFNEQFF. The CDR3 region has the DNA TGTGCCAGCAGCTCGCATGAAACTAGTTTCAATGAGCAGTTCTTC.

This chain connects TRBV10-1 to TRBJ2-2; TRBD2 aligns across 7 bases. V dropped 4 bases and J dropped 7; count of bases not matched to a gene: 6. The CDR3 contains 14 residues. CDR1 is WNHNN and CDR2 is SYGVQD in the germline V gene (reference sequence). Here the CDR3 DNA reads TGCGCCAGCAGTGCCGGGAGGCTCGGCGGGGAGCTGTTTTTT. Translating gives CASSAGRLGGELFF.

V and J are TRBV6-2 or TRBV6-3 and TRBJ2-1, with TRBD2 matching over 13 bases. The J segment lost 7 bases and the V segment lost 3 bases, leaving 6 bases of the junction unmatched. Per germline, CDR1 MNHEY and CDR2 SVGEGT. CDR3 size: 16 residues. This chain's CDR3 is CASSYTGTSGTNEQFF. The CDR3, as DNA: TGTGCCAGCAGTTATACCGGGACTAGCGGGACGAATGAGCAGTTCTTC.

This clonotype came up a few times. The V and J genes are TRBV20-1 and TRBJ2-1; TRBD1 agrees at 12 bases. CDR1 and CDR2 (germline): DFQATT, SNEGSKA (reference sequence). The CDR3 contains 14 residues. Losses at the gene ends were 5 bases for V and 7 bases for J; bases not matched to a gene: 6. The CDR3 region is CSAEGQGARNEQFF. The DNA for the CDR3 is TGCAGTGCTGAGGGACAGGGGGCGAGAAATGAGCAGTTCTTC.

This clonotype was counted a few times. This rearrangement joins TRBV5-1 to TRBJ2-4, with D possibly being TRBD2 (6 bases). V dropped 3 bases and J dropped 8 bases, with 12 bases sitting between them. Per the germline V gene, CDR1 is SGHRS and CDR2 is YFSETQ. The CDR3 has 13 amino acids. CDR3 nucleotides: TGCGCCAGCAGCTCAGGCGGAGGGGACATTCAGTACTTC. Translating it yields CASSSGGGDIQYF.

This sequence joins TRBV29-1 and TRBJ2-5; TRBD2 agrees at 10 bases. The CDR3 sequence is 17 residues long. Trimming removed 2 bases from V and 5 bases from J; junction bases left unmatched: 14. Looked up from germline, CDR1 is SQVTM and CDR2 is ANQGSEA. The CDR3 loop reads CSVETWLAGVLRETQYF. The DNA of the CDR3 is TGCAGCGTTGAAACGTGGCTAGCGGGAGTCTTACGGGAGACCCAGTACTTC.

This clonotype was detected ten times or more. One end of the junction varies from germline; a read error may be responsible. The CDR3 DNA sequence: TGTGCCAGCAGCCAAGGGGGGCAGGGCCTTGGATTC. Encoded protein: CASSQGGQGLGF. This rearrangement joins TRBV3-1 to TRBJ2-7; maybe TRBD1 (6 bases). Germline V gene data show CDR1 as LGHDT and CDR2 as YNNKEL (reference sequence). This CDR3 is 12 amino acids long.

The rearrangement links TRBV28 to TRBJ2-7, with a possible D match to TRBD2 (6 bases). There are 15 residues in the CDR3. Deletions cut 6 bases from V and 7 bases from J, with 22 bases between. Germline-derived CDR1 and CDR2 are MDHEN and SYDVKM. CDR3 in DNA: TGTGCCAGCAGCGACCCGGGACTGCAATTTGTAGAGCAGTACTTC. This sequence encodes CASSDPGLQFVEQYF.

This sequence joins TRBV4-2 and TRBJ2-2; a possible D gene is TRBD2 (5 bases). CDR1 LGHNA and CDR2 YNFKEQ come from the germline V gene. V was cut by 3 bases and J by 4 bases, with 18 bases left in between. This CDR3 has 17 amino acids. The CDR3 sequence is CASSHPEEETTTGELFF. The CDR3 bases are TGTGCCAGCAGCCATCCCGAGGAGGAGACCACCACCGGGGAGCTGTTTTTT.

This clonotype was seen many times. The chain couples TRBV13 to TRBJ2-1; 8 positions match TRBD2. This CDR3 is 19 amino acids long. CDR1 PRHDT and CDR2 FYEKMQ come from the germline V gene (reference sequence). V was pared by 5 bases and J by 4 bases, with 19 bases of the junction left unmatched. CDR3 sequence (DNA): TGTGCCAGCAGCCGCTTGTTCGACCTAACTAGCGGCTCTTACAATGAGCAGTTCTTC. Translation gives CASSRLFDLTSGSYNEQFF. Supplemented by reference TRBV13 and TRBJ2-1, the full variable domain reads AAGVIQSPRHLIKEKRETATLKCYPIPRHDTVYWYQQGPGQDPQFLISFYEKMQSDKGSIPDRFSAQQFSDYHSELNMSSLELGDSALYFCASSRLFDLTSGSYNEQFFGPGTRLTVL.

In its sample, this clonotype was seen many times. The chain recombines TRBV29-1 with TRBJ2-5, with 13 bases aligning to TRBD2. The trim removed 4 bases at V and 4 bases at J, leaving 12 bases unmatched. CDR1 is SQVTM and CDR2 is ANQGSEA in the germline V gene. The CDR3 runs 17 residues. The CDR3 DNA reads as TGCAGCGTTGGGAAGGGACTAGCGGGACTACATCGAGAGACCCAGTACTTC. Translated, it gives CSVGKGLAGLHRETQYF.

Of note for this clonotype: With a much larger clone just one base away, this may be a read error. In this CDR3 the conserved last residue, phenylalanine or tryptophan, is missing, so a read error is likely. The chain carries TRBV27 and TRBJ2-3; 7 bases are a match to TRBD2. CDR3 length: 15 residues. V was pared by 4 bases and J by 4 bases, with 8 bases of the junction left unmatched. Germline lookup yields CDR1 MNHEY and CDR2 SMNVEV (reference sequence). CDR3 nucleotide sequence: TGTGCCAGCAGTTACGACGGGAGGATGCCAGATACGCAGTATTCT. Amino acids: CASSYDGRMPDTQYS.

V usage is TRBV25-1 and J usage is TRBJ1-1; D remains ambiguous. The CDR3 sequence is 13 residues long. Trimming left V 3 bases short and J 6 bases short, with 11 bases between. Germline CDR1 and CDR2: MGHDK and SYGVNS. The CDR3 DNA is TGTGCCAGCAGTGAGGTTTGGGGAGCTGAAGCTTTCTTT. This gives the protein CASSEVWGAEAFF. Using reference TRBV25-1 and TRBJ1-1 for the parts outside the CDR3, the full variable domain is EADIYQTPRYLVIGTGKKITLECSQTMGHDKMYWYQQDPGMELHLIHYSYGVNSTEKGDLSSESTVSRIRTEHFPLTLESARPSHTSQYLCASSEVWGAEAFFGQGTRLTVV.

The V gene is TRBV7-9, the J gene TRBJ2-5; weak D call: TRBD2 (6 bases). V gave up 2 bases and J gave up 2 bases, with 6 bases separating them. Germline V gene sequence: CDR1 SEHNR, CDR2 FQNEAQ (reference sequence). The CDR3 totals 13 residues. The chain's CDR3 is CASSLSGQETQYF. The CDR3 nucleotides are TGTGCCAGCAGCTTAAGCGGGCAAGAGACCCAGTACTTC.

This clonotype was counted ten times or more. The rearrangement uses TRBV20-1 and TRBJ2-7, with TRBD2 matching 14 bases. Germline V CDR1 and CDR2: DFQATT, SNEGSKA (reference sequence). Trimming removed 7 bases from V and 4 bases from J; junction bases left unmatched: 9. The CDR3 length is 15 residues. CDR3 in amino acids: CSGLQGTSGRYEQYF. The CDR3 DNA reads TGCAGTGGCCTGCAGGGGACTAGCGGGAGATACGAGCAGTACTTC.

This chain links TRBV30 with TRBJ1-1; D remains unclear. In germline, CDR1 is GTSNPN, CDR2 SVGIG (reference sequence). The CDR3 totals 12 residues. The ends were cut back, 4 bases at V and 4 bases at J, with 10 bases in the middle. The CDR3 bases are TGTGCCTGGACCCGAGGACGCACTGAAGCTTTCTTT. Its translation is CAWTRGRTEAFF.

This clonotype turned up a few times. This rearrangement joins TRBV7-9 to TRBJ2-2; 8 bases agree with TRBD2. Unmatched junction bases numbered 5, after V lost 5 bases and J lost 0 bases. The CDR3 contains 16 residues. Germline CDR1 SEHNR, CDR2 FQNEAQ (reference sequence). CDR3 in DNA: TGTGCCAGCAGCCCTCTAGCGGGTTCGAACACCGGGGAGCTGTTTTTT. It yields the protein CASSPLAGSNTGELFF.